The clone carrying this TCR beta chain was observed a few times. These data come from a study of T cells in narcolepsy. Study at large: Healthy controls were enrolled alongside patients with narcolepsy type 1 or type 2.

Produced via immunoSEQ multiplex PCR; TCRdb's table is partial and in-frame only. The table records approximately 25,000 clones, 60% to 85% of them present only once. The CDR3 is made up of 15 amino acids. Germline CDR1 reads SGHTA; CDR2 reads FQGNSA. V shed 1 base and J shed 1 base, with 10 bases lying between them. This receptor was obtained from a human donor in good health. The chain joins TRBV7-2 to TRBJ2-5; possible D gene TRBD1, 6 bases. The specimen was memory (CD45RA-) CD4+ T cells from blood. CDR3: CASSLGGRVQETQYF. The CDR3 DNA sequence: TGTGCCAGCAGCTTAGGGGGGCGGGTCCAAGAGACCCAGTACTTC.